This T cell receptor (beta chain) came from a study of naive and memory T cell subsets. Sequential positive selection took CD4 T cells first, then CD8 T cells. Findings of the study overall: Gini index rose across naive, CM, EM and EMRA in CD4 and CD8. Clonotypes here are unpaired alpha or beta chain sequences.

On this clonotype: What it recognizes is unknown.

Trimming took 5 bases from V and 4 from J, leaving 18 bases between them. Germline V gene data show CDR1 as SGHTA and CDR2 as FQGNSA. The CDR3 consists of 15 residues. An equimolar mix of two oligonucleotides served as the beta constant-region primer for TRBC1 and TRBC2. TCRdb re-analysed the UMI-ligation and nested PCR reads in MiXCR, keeping a single row per CDR3 protein. The repertoire holds 130,000 to 150,000 distinct CDR3 sequences, with approximately 15% as singletons. Sequencing was performed on naive CD4+ T cells from blood. This clonotype originated in a human donor in good health. The rearrangement links TRBV7-2 to TRBJ2-7; the D gene is possibly TRBD2 (5 bases). CDR3 nucleotides: TGTGCCAGCAGCGCCACCCCCGGGGTTGTGTACGAGCAGTACTTC. It is translated as CASSATPGVVYEQYF.